This T cell receptor (beta chain) was sequenced in a study of control samples from healthy donors and cancer patients. This CDR3 spans 15 amino acids. The V segment lost 6 bases and the J segment 6 bases; nucleotides outside the gene matches: 5. Germline CDR1 MNHEY, CDR2 SVGAGI. Produced via immunoSEQ multiplex PCR; TCRdb's table is partial and in-frame only. The table includes under 150,000 clones, over 85% detected once. The chain recombines TRBV6-5 with TRBJ1-4, with 12 bases that match TRBD1. This TCR was sampled from a man aged 45-65 years with head and neck cancer. Source material: PBMCs. CDR3 coding DNA: TGTGCCAGCAGAAAGGGACAGGGGGCGGATGAAAAACTGTTTTTT. Translating it yields CASRKGQGADEKLFF.